The TCR beta chain under discussion was sequenced for a study of T-cell memory formation after mild COVID-19. This clonotype was observed a handful of times. Each CDR3 protein is one row after TCRdb ran MiXCR on the 5' RACE reads. The table records about 420,000 distinct CDR3 sequences, about 25% of them present only once. In germline, CDR1 is SGHVS, CDR2 FQNEAQ. V was clipped by 1 base and J by 8 bases; unmatched bases: 12. The CDR3 runs 17 residues. The chain carries TRBV7-8 and TRBJ2-2, with TRBD2 matching over 8 bases. The TCR originated in an adult woman who had mild COVID-19 (a few samples of this study predate the infection). Cell type and time point are not known. Sequenced sample: PBMCs or a T cell subset sorted from them (not recorded which). The CDR3, as DNA: TGTGCCAGCAGCTTAGTCCACTCGGGGGGGTCTCCAGGGGAGCTGTTTTTT. It codes for CASSLVHSGGSPGELFF.